This T cell receptor (beta chain) comes out of a study of cytomegalovirus exposure and HLA in healthy donors. General study points: Immune exposure information available was restricted to CMV serostatus. Among TCR beta chains, those listed as cytomegalovirus-associated numbered under 200.

PCR used 60 Vbeta primers and 13 Jbeta primers. The assay was immunoSEQ multiplex PCR, and TCRdb's table has in-frame clones only and misses some. The profile shows about 260,000 clones, about 83% of them singletons. Remarks on this clone: Antigen: not known.

Germline CDR1 reads LNHDA; CDR2 reads SQIVND (reference sequence). The CDR3 extends over 14 amino acids. Trimming took off 7 bases at V and 2 bases at J, with 14 bases between the two ends. The TCR originated in a woman aged 40-49 years in good health and CMV-seropositive. Sequencing was done on a sample of PBMCs. The rearrangement uses TRBV19 and TRBJ1-2; D may be TRBD1 (5 bases). CDR3 DNA sequence: TGTGCCAGTACGGCCGGGGGATCCAACTATGGCTACACCTTC. Protein sequence: CASTAGGSNYGYTF.